The clone carrying this TCR beta chain was seen once. The sample is drawn from a study of blood T cell repertoires in COVID-19. Looking at the study overall: Sites across the United States, Italy and Spain contributed samples from acute and convalescent COVID-19. T cells, B-cell-depleted T cells, or PBMCs provided the cDNA or gDNA that served as material.

Original processing methods: How many nucleated cells were present was estimated from reference gene primer amplification. Sequencing was performed with immunoSEQ multiplex PCR; in TCRdb, only in-frame clones are kept and a portion is missing. The V and J calls and the clone size are those of that table, but D and trimming were determined from the DNA. The sample contains roughly 100,000 clones, approximately 88% of which appear only once. The CDR3 runs 19 residues. Germline CDR1 and CDR2: MNHEY and SVGEGT. With V trimmed by 0 bases and J by 0 bases, 12 bases remained unmatched. The rearrangement joins TRBV6-2 or TRBV6-3 to TRBJ2-3; 7 nucleotides match TRBD1. Sequencing was done on a sample of peripheral blood. The TCR sequence derives from a human donor in a cohort sampled during active COVID-19. In DNA, the CDR3 is TGTGCCAGCAGTTACTCGAAACTAAGCCAGGGGGTGAGCACAGATACGCAGTATTTT. Translation: CASSYSKLSQGVSTDTQYF.